One sample yielded the 32 T cell receptor beta chains listed below, sequenced in a study of cytomegalovirus exposure and HLA in healthy donors. PCR involved 60 Vbeta and 13 Jbeta primers. Method: immunoSEQ multiplex PCR; TCRdb's copy keeps in-frame clones and lacks some. This sample has 130,000 to 150,000 clones, with roughly 80% found just once. Sequencing input: PBMCs. Receptors originate from a man aged 18 to 29 in good health and CMV-seronegative.

The chain employs TRBV9 and TRBJ2-5, with TRBD1 matching 10 bases. Per the germline V gene, CDR1 is SGDLS and CDR2 is YYNGEE. The CDR3 runs to 16 residues. Trimming took 3 bases from V and 7 from J; bases not matched to a gene: 12. The CDR3 region is CASSAVVTGGAGTQYF. DNA for the CDR3: TGTGCCAGCAGCGCAGTGGTGACAGGGGGCGCGGGGACCCAGTACTTC.

The chain links TRBV7-6 to TRBJ1-3; 8 nucleotides match TRBD1. The length of the CDR3 is 19 residues. Germline V gives CDR1 SGHVS, CDR2 FNYEAQ. With 2 bases clipped from V and 0 bases from J, the junction kept 12 bases outside the gene matches. The CDR3 protein is CASSLYPPQGANSGNTIYF. CDR3 nucleotide sequence: TGTGCCAGCAGCTTATACCCCCCCCAGGGGGCCAACTCTGGAAACACCATATATTTT.

J is TRBJ2-3 and V is TRBV7-8; a weak D match, TRBD1 (5 bases). The ends were cut back, 5 bases at V and 1 base at J, with 10 bases in the middle. The CDR3 consists of 14 residues. The germline V gene encodes CDR1 SGHVS and CDR2 FQNEAQ. CDR3 sequence (DNA): TGTGCCAGCAGCCCCCCAGGGCGCACAGATACGCAGTATTTT. This sequence encodes CASSPPGRTDTQYF.

This chain uses TRBV28 with TRBJ1-1; a weak D match, TRBD1 (6 bases). Trimming took 10 bases from V and 2 from J, leaving 14 bases between them. Germline V gene sequence: CDR1 MDHEN, CDR2 SYDVKM. The CDR3 has 13 residues. The CDR3 nucleotides are TGTGCCATAGTGGGGGGGGCCAACACTGAAGCTTTCTTT. It translates to CAIVGGANTEAFF. Drawing the rest from reference TRBV28 and TRBJ1-1, the complete variable domain is DVKVTQSSRYLVKRTGEKVFLECVQDMDHENMFWYRQDPGLGLRLIYFSYDVKMKEKGDIPEGYSVSREKKERFSLILESASTNQTSMYLCAIVGGANTEAFFGQGTRLTVV.

Only one count was recorded for this clone. This rearrangement joins TRBV5-1 to TRBJ2-7; maybe TRBD2 (6 bases). The germline CDR1 and CDR2 sequences are SGHRS and YFSETQ. The CDR3 consists of 16 residues. Trimming shortened V by 1 base and J by 0 bases, and 14 bases separated the two germline ends. CDR3 amino acids: CASSLSGLGRSYEQYF. CDR3 bases: TGCGCCAGCAGCTTGTCGGGACTGGGACGCTCCTACGAGCAGTACTTC.

This chain joins TRBV6-1 and TRBJ1-4, with D unclear. In germline, CDR1 is MNHNS, CDR2 SASEGT. Trimming pared 7 bases from V and 0 bases from J, leaving 9 bases between. This CDR3 spans 14 amino acids. The CDR3 region has the DNA TGTGCCAGCAAAGACTCCTCAACTAATGAAAAACTGTTTTTT. Translation gives CASKDSSTNEKLFF.

The V gene is TRBV30, the J gene TRBJ1-5, with D perhaps matching TRBD1 (5 bases). Germline CDR1 GTSNPN, CDR2 SVGIG (reference sequence). The CDR3 runs 14 residues. With 4 bases removed from V and 2 bases from J, the gap between germline ends came to 12 bases. CDR3 DNA sequence: TGTGCCTGGAATGCGGGGGGGGGCAATCAGCCCCAGCATTTT. This gives the protein CAWNAGGGNQPQHF.

This clone was counted a few times. This sequence joins TRBV6-6 and TRBJ1-6, with TRBD1 matching over 9 bases. Germline V CDR1 and CDR2: MNHNY, SVGAGI (reference sequence). V dropped 5 bases and J dropped 9; count of bases not matched to a gene: 11. This CDR3 comprises 16 residues. The CDR3 region has the DNA TGTGCCAGCAGTAACCTAGGACAGGGGAGGCGTTCACCCCTCCACTTT. Protein product: CASSNLGQGRRSPLHF.

Concerning this clone: One end of the junction varies from germline; a read error may be responsible. This chain connects TRBV7-9 to TRBJ1-4, with 7 bases identical to TRBD1. Germline loops: CDR1 SEHNR, CDR2 FQNEAQ (reference sequence). The CDR3 spans 15 residues. CDR3 in DNA: TGTTCCAGCAGCATTAGACAGGGCAGTGGTGAAAAACTGTTTTTT. Protein: CSSSIRQGSGEKLFF.

The chain couples TRBV6-5 to TRBJ1-2; the D is unclear. The CDR3 consists of 13 residues. Germline assignment: CDR1 MNHEY and CDR2 SVGAGI. Trimming pared 0 bases from V and 4 bases from J, leaving 6 bases between. Written as DNA, the CDR3 is TGTGCCAGCAGTTACTCACAGAGCTATGGCTACACCTTC. Translated: CASSYSQSYGYTF.

J is TRBJ2-7 and V is TRBV11-3; unclear D gene. The V end was cut by 1 base, the J end by 3 bases, with 7 bases between. The CDR3 is 13 amino acids. Germline V CDR1 and CDR2: SGHNT, YENEEA. CDR3 in amino acids: CASSLVPGYEQYF. CDR3 nucleotide sequence: TGTGCCAGCAGCTTAGTCCCCGGCTACGAGCAGTACTTC.

The J gene is TRBJ2-1, the V gene TRBV7-2; 10 bases agree with TRBD1. With 3 bases clipped from V and 6 bases from J, the junction kept 5 bases outside the gene matches. Germline V gene data show CDR1 as SGHTA and CDR2 as FQGNSA. The CDR3 sequence is 15 residues long. The CDR3, as DNA: TGTGCCAGCAGCTTCCGGGACAGGGGTGCCAATGAGCAGTTCTTC. Protein product: CASSFRDRGANEQFF.

J is TRBJ1-2 and V is TRBV23-1; 11 nucleotides agree with TRBD1. TRBV23-1 is classed as an ORF, of uncertain function. The CDR3 consists of 14 residues. The CDR3 loop reads CAIGQGAPNYGYTF. The CDR3 DNA is TGCGCTATCGGACAGGGGGCACCTAACTATGGCTACACCTTC.

V usage is TRBV9 and J usage is TRBJ2-1; a weak D match, TRBD1 (5 bases). The CDR3 runs to 14 residues. CDR1 SGDLS and CDR2 YYNGEE come from the germline V gene. Trimming took off 7 bases at V and 9 bases at J, with 20 bases between the two ends. Here the CDR3 DNA reads TGTGCCAGCGGCCCGCCGACAGTTACGGGTGAGCAGTTCTTC. Protein: CASGPPTVTGEQFF.

The V call is TRBV5-4, the J call TRBJ1-3; D perhaps matches TRBD1 (5 bases). Trimming pared 4 bases from V and 2 bases from J, leaving 7 bases between. Germline V lookup: CDR1 SGHNT, CDR2 YYREEE (reference sequence). This CDR3 is built from 13 residues. As DNA, the CDR3 is TGTGCCAGCAGCATGACAGCTGGAAACACCATATATTTT. Translation gives CASSMTAGNTIYF.

Only a few counts were recorded for this clone. The rearrangement joins TRBV5-6 to TRBJ1-4; a weak D match, TRBD1 (6 bases). The germline gives CDR1 SGHDT, CDR2 YYEEEE. The CDR3 is 15 amino acids. V dropped 4 bases and J dropped 7 bases, with 17 bases sitting between them. CDR3 region: CASSDTGQRSEKLFF. The CDR3 region has the DNA TGTGCCAGCAGCGACACAGGGCAGCGGTCTGAAAAACTGTTTTTT.

V usage is TRBV19 and J usage is TRBJ2-1; D perhaps matches TRBD2 (5 bases). Germline V CDR1 and CDR2: LNHDA, SQIVND (reference sequence). V was pared by 3 bases and J by 4 bases, with 22 bases between. This CDR3 region has 18 residues. DNA for the CDR3: TGTGCCAGTAGTATCGTTCTCGGGGAACGACAACCATACAATGAGCAGTTCTTC. Translating gives CASSIVLGERQPYNEQFF.

The chain uses TRBV7-2 and TRBJ2-7; D remains ambiguous. Per the germline V gene, CDR1 is SGHTA and CDR2 is FQGNSA. Trimming shortened V by 3 bases and J by 7 bases, and 16 bases separated the two germline ends. The CDR3 loop spans 14 amino acids. The CDR3 here is CASSFSSRGGEQYF. CDR3 coding DNA: TGTGCCAGCAGCTTTTCATCCCGCGGTGGGGAGCAGTACTTC.

This clone occurred a few times. The gene calls are TRBV9 and TRBJ1-2, with TRBD1 identical over 8 bases. Germline CDR1 reads SGDLS; CDR2 reads YYNGEE. CDR3 size: 14 residues. The V gene end was trimmed by 3 bases and the J gene end by 4 bases; junction bases not matched to a gene: 5. The CDR3 bases are TGTGCCAGCAGCGCCCTAACAGGGGGCTATGGCTACACCTTC. Amino acid sequence: CASSALTGGYGYTF.

The chain joins TRBV19 to TRBJ2-7; the D gene is possibly TRBD1 (6 bases). Germline CDR1 is LNHDA and CDR2 is SQIVND (reference sequence). The V gene lost 3 bases and the J gene lost 1 base, with 10 bases spanning the gap. The CDR3 is 14 residues long. DNA of the CDR3: TGTGCCAGTAGTATTTCGGACAGATCCTACGAGCAGTACTTC. This sequence encodes CASSISDRSYEQYF.

This clone was seen more than once but under ten times. A read error may produce the germline difference seen at one junction end. V gene TRBV25-1 combines with J gene TRBJ2-1; the match to TRBD2 covers 16 bases. Germline CDR1 reads MGHDK; CDR2 reads SYGVNS. There are 16 residues in the CDR3. The DNA of the CDR3 is TGCGCCAGCAGTGATGCCGGGACTAGCGGGGGGGGTGAGCAGTTCTTC. Translation gives CASSDAGTSGGGEQFF. The variable domain in full, with the rest retrieved from reference TRBV25-1 and TRBJ2-1, is EADIYQTPRYLVIGTGKKITLECSQTMGHDKMYWYQQDPGMELHLIHYSYGVNSTEKGDLSSESTVSRIRTEHFPLTLESARPSHTSQYLCASSDAGTSGGGEQFFGPGTRLTVL.

The chain has TRBV5-1 and TRBJ2-2, with 7 bases matching TRBD2. The V gene's germline CDR1 is SGHRS and CDR2 YFSETQ. The CDR3 is 14 residues long. Trimming took 6 bases from V and 0 from J; bases not matched to a gene: 2. CDR3 sequence (DNA): TGCGCCAGCACGGGGGGTTCGAACACCGGGGAGCTGTTTTTT. It yields the protein CASTGGSNTGELFF.

The chain links TRBV5-1 to TRBJ2-5; 8 bases fit TRBD1. The germline CDR1 and CDR2 sequences are SGHRS and YFSETQ. V dropped 0 bases and J dropped 2; count of bases not matched to a gene: 0. The CDR3 has 14 residues. CDR3 region: CASSLDRGQETQYF. The CDR3, as DNA: TGCGCCAGCAGCTTGGACAGGGGGCAAGAGACCCAGTACTTC.

About this clone itself: Germline is not matched at one junction end, which may reflect a read error. The J gene is TRBJ1-2, the V gene TRBV6-1; D may be TRBD1 (6 bases). The germline CDR1 and CDR2 sequences are MNHNS and SASEGT. The CDR3 is 13 amino acids. CDR3 nucleotide sequence: TGTGCCAGCAGTCTCACAGGGAACTATGGTTACACCTTC. This codes for CASSLTGNYGYTF.

The CDR3 loop reads CASRALGREVGETQYF. CDR3 in DNA: TGTGCCAGCAGAGCCCTCGGCAGGGAAGTCGGGGAGACCCAGTACTTC. The chain links TRBV2 to TRBJ2-5; a weak D match, TRBD1 (5 bases). This CDR3 is 16 amino acids long. CDR1 and CDR2 (germline): SNHLY, FYNNEI. Trimming removed 6 bases from V and 5 bases from J, with 22 bases in between.

The chain employs TRBV9 and TRBJ1-3; the match to TRBD1 covers 8 bases. The CDR3 loop spans 16 amino acids. Trimming took 0 bases from V and 3 from J; bases not matched to a gene: 5. From germline, CDR1 is SGDLS and CDR2 YYNGEE. CDR3 sequence (DNA): TGTGCCAGCAGCGTAGGGGGCAGGGGGCATGGAAACACCATATATTTT. This sequence encodes CASSVGGRGHGNTIYF.

The chain has TRBV19 and TRBJ1-2; 8 bases line up with TRBD1. Germline CDR1 and CDR2: LNHDA and SQIVND (reference sequence). V gave up 4 bases and J gave up 9 bases; unmatched junction bases: 13. The CDR3 contains 15 residues. CDR3 amino acids: CASSTPPHRTGSYTF. The CDR3 DNA reads as TGTGCCAGTAGTACCCCCCCTCACAGGACAGGGAGCTACACCTTC.

This clone was recorded a few times. The gene calls are TRBV6-1 and TRBJ2-7; no definite D call. V was cut by 4 bases and J by 5 bases, with 18 bases left in between. In germline, CDR1 is MNHNS, CDR2 SASEGT. The CDR3 runs 15 residues. CDR3: CASSGQPGPSHEQYF. In DNA, the CDR3 is TGTGCCAGCAGTGGTCAACCGGGTCCCTCGCACGAGCAGTACTTC.

The gene calls are TRBV5-1 and TRBJ1-4; D not certain. Deletions cut 0 bases from V and 7 bases from J, with 10 bases between. Germline V gene data show CDR1 as SGHRS and CDR2 as YFSETQ. The CDR3 sequence is 14 residues long. DNA for the CDR3: TGCGCCAGCAGCTTGGGAGGGTTGAGTGAAAAACTGTTTTTT. The encoded protein is CASSLGGLSEKLFF.

There are a few counts of this clone. V gene TRBV21-1 combines with J gene TRBJ1-1. TRBV21-1 is shown as a pseudogene. CDR3 length: 14 residues. CDR3 sequence: CASSKEGALKEAFF. DNA for the CDR3: TGTGCCAGCAGCAAAGAGGGAGCCCTGAAAGAAGCTTTCTTT.

The V gene is TRBV7-8, the J gene TRBJ1-5; D possibly corresponds to TRBD1 (5 bases). CDR1 and CDR2 from the germline V gene are SGHVS and FQNEAQ. This CDR3 is 15 amino acids long. The V end lost 5 bases, the J end lost 5 bases, and 16 bases lay between the germline ends. The CDR3 is CASSGGLPAHQPQHF. Written as DNA, the CDR3 is TGTGCCAGCAGCGGGGGACTCCCGGCCCATCAGCCCCAGCATTTT. Variable domain in full (rest from reference TRBV7-8 and TRBJ1-5): GAGVSQSPRYKVAKRGQDVALRCDPISGHVSLFWYQQALGQGPEFLTYFQNEAQLDKSGLPSDRFFAERPEGSVSTLKIQRTQQEDSAVYLCASSGGLPAHQPQHFGDGTRLSIL.

The chain has TRBV15 and TRBJ2-1; D remains unclear. This CDR3 has 12 amino acids. CDR1 and CDR2 (germline): LNHNV, YYDKDF (reference sequence). The V and J ends lost 1 base and 4 bases respectively, with 2 bases between them. CDR3 coding DNA: TGTGCCACCAGCAGAGCTTACAATGAGCAGTTCTTC. This translates into CATSRAYNEQFF.